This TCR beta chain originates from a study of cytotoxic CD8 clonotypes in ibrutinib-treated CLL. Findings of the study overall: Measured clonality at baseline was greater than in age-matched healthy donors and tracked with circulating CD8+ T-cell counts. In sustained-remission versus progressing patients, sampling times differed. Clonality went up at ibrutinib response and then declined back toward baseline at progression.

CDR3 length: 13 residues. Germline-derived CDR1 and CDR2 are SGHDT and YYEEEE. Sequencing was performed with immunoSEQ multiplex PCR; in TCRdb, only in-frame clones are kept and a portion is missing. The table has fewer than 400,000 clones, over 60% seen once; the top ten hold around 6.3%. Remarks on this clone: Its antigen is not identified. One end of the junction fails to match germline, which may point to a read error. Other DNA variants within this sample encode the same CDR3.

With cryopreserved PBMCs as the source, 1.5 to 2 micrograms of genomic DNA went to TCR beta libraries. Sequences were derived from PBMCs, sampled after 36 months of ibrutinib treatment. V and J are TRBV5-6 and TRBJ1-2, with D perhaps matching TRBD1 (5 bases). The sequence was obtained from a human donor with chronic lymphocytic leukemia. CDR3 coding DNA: TGTGCCAGCAGCTTGGTTCGGGGTCGGGGCTATACCTTC. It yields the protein CASSLVRGRGYTF. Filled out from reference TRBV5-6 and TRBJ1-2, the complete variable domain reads DAGVTQSPTHLIKTRGQQVTLRCSPKSGHDTVSWYQQALGQGPQFIFQYYEEEERQRGNFPDRFSGHQFPNYSSELNVNALLLGDSALYLCASSLVRGRGYTFGSGTRLTVV.